A single sample gave rise to the 30 T cell receptor beta chains below, sequenced in a study of early T cells in non-severe SARS-CoV-2 infection. TCRdb itself ran the 5' RACE reads through MiXCR, one entry per CDR3 protein. The sample holds about 79,000 distinct CDR3 sequences, roughly 10% seen once. Sequencing was done on a sample of whole blood. The receptors were sampled from an adult who was a healthcare worker with PCR-confirmed SARS-CoV-2 infection or an uninfected control (not recorded which).

This chain links TRBV2 with TRBJ2-3; 10 positions match TRBD2. V lost 0 bases to trimming and J lost 2 bases; unmatched junction nucleotides: 5. This CDR3 is 17 amino acids long. Germline V gene lookup returns CDR1 SNHLY and CDR2 FYNNEI. CDR3 DNA sequence: TGTGCCAGCAGTGAAGCGCTGCTAGCGGGGGTCACAGATACGCAGTATTTT. It specifies CASSEALLAGVTDTQYF.

This clonotype was recorded at least ten times. V and J are TRBV7-9 and TRBJ2-3; TRBD1 matches at 12 bases. J lost 4 bases, V lost 5 bases, and 10 bases had no gene match. This CDR3 is 17 amino acids long. Germline V gene sequence: CDR1 SEHNR, CDR2 FQNEAQ (reference sequence). CDR3 protein: CASSPRPGTGGADTQYF. CDR3 coding DNA: TGTGCCAGCAGCCCCAGACCCGGGACAGGGGGCGCAGATACGCAGTATTTT.

In its sample, this clonotype was seen a few times. The chain combines TRBV5-6 with TRBJ1-2; maybe TRBD1 (5 bases). In germline, CDR1 is SGHDT, CDR2 YYEEEE. V was cut by 4 bases and J by 4 bases, with 14 bases left in between. The length of the CDR3 is 14 residues. The CDR3 loop reads CASSPIGQLYGYTF. The CDR3 DNA follows: TGTGCCAGCAGCCCTATAGGACAACTCTATGGCTACACCTTC.

This clonotype came up a few times. The chain is built from TRBV4-2 and TRBJ1-1; D possibly corresponds to TRBD1 (6 bases). The length of the CDR3 is 13 residues. Looked up from germline, CDR1 is LGHNA and CDR2 is YNFKEQ. The V end lost 8 bases, the J end lost 4 bases, and 14 bases lay between the germline ends. The DNA for the CDR3 is TGTGCCAGCCAAGCAGGGGTGAGCACTGAAGCTTTCTTT. It translates to CASQAGVSTEAFF.

The V call is TRBV10-2, the J call TRBJ1-1; a possible D gene is TRBD1 (5 bases). The length of the CDR3 is 14 residues. Trimming cost V 4 bases and J 1 base, with 10 bases left between them. Germline V gene data show CDR1 as WSHSY and CDR2 as SAAADI. CDR3: CASSVIQGNTEAFF. CDR3 nucleotide sequence: TGCGCCAGCAGTGTTATTCAGGGGAACACTGAAGCTTTCTTT.

The chain has TRBV12-5 and TRBJ1-1, with unresolved D. The CDR3 runs to 16 residues. In germline, CDR1 is LGHNT, CDR2 FRNRAP. Trimming stripped 2 bases from V and 4 bases from J, with 17 bases between. CDR3 protein: CASGLTGILKGTEAFF. The CDR3 region has the DNA TGTGCTAGTGGTTTGACCGGGATCCTAAAGGGCACTGAAGCTTTCTTT.

This clonotype was found many times. CDR3 amino acids: CASSQEEGRGETFF. In DNA form, the CDR3 reads TGCGCCAGCAGCCAAGAGGAGGGACGAGGTGAGACTTTCTTT. The J gene is TRBJ1-1, the V gene TRBV4-3, with D tentatively TRBD1 (5 bases). The V end lost 0 bases, the J end lost 12 bases, and 17 bases lay between the germline ends. This CDR3 is 14 amino acids long. The germline V gene encodes CDR1 LGHNA and CDR2 YSLEER.

V gene TRBV29-1 combines with J gene TRBJ2-1; 11 nucleotides match TRBD2. Germline CDR1 reads SQVTM; CDR2 reads ANQGSEA. J was trimmed by 0 bases and V by 3 bases; bases with no gene match: 7. The CDR3 has 17 residues. CDR3 residues: CSVEASGGLGSYNEQFF. CDR3 coding DNA: TGCAGCGTTGAGGCTAGCGGGGGGCTTGGCTCCTACAATGAGCAGTTCTTC.

This clonotype was recorded a few times. The chain is built from TRBV27 and TRBJ2-5, with D hard to call. The CDR3 loop spans 14 amino acids. Germline V gives CDR1 MNHEY, CDR2 SMNVEV (reference sequence). V shed 5 bases and J shed 2 bases, with 12 bases lying between them. The DNA for the CDR3 is TGTGCCAGCAGTCCTAACCTAGTACAAGAGACCCAGTACTTC. Translation gives CASSPNLVQETQYF.

Only a few counts were recorded for this clonotype. The chain links TRBV5-4 to TRBJ2-3; the D gene could be TRBD1 or TRBD2 (6 bases each). CDR1 is SGHNT, CDR2 YYREEE, per germline (reference sequence). Trimming stripped 4 bases from V and 0 bases from J, with 12 bases between. The CDR3 spans 15 residues. This chain's CDR3 is CASSPPGASTDTQYF. The CDR3 nucleotides read TGTGCCAGCAGCCCCCCGGGGGCTAGCACAGATACGCAGTATTTT. Supplemented by reference TRBV5-4 and TRBJ2-3, the full variable domain reads ETGVTQSPTHLIKTRGQQVTLRCSSQSGHNTVSWYQQALGQGPQFIFQYYREEENGRGNFPPRFSGLQFPNYSSELNVNALELDDSALYLCASSPPGASTDTQYFGPGTRLTVL.

The V call is TRBV12-3 or TRBV12-4, the J call TRBJ1-1; 8 bases align to TRBD1. V was pared by 6 bases and J by 4 bases, with 10 bases of the junction left unmatched. The length of the CDR3 is 15 residues. Here the CDR3 reads CASRDRGFAATEAFF. As DNA, the CDR3 is TGTGCCAGCAGAGACAGGGGTTTCGCAGCCACTGAAGCTTTCTTT.

This clonotype was seen more than once but under ten times. CDR3 sequence (DNA): TGCGCCAGCGGGTCGGTCTCTGGGGCCAACGTCCTGACTTTC. This gives the protein CASGSVSGANVLTF. V is TRBV5-1 and J is TRBJ2-6; D remains ambiguous. With 7 bases removed from V and 0 bases from J, the gap between germline ends came to 8 bases. CDR3 length equals 14 residues. Per germline, CDR1 SGHRS and CDR2 YFSETQ. The full variable domain, in which reference TRBV5-1 and TRBJ2-6 provide the parts outside the CDR3, is KAGVTQTPRYLIKTRGQQVTLSCSPISGHRSVSWYQQTPGQGLQFLFEYFSETQRNKGNFPGRFSGRQFSNSRSEMNVSTLELGDSALYLCASGSVSGANVLTFGAGSRLTVL.

This clonotype was picked up many times. The V and J genes are TRBV2 and TRBJ2-2; D might be TRBD2 (6 bases). V was shortened by 6 bases and J by 0 bases, with 11 bases between the two germline ends. This CDR3 region has 15 residues. Germline loops: CDR1 SNHLY, CDR2 FYNNEI. CDR3 DNA sequence: TGTGCCAGCAGAGCGGGCAGGGCGAACACCGGGGAGCTGTTTTTT. It encodes CASRAGRANTGELFF.

This clonotype was seen many times. This chain links TRBV2 with TRBJ2-1, with 10 bases fitting TRBD2. Losses at the gene ends were 6 bases for V and 8 bases for J; bases not matched to a gene: 7. Germline V lookup: CDR1 SNHLY, CDR2 FYNNEI. The CDR3 runs 14 residues. The CDR3 DNA reads TGTGCCAGCAGCGCTAGCGGGGGCGGGGATGAGCAGTTCTTC. Amino acids: CASSASGGGDEQFF.

This clonotype was seen many times. The chain combines TRBV27 with TRBJ1-6; possible D gene TRBD1, 5 bases. Germline loops: CDR1 MNHEY, CDR2 SMNVEV (reference sequence). Deletions cut 3 bases from V and 8 bases from J, with 14 bases between. This CDR3 has 15 residues. The chain's CDR3 is CASSFGTQGYSPLHF. The CDR3 region has the DNA TGTGCCAGCAGTTTTGGCACGCAGGGTTATTCACCCCTCCACTTT.

This clonotype was observed many times. The gene calls are TRBV19 and TRBJ2-3; 9 nucleotides align to TRBD2. The CDR3 totals 12 residues. Germline V lookup: CDR1 LNHDA, CDR2 SQIVND (reference sequence). The V and J ends lost 9 bases and 4 bases, in that order; junction bases with no gene match: 2. This CDR3 reads CASGTSPDTQYF. Here the CDR3 DNA reads TGTGCCAGCGGGACTAGCCCAGATACGCAGTATTTT.

The chain recombines TRBV6-5 with TRBJ2-1; D is ambiguous. The germline CDR1 and CDR2 sequences are MNHEY and SVGAGI. The CDR3 consists of 13 residues. Trimming removed 6 bases from V and 7 bases from J, with 13 bases in between. CDR3 region: CASSPPGWNEQFF. Here the CDR3 DNA reads TGTGCCAGCAGCCCCCCCGGTTGGAATGAGCAGTTCTTC.

This clonotype has ten or more counts. V is TRBV11-2 and J is TRBJ1-3; 7 bases match TRBD1. CDR1 and CDR2 (germline): SGHAT, FQNNGV. V was clipped by 6 bases and J by 3 bases; unmatched bases: 5. This CDR3 has 14 amino acids. The DNA of the CDR3 is TGTGCCAGCAGTAAGGGGGCAAGTGGAAACACCATATATTTT. Encoded protein: CASSKGASGNTIYF.

Details on this clonotype: A clone one base away is much larger, so this may be a read error. This CDR3 is CASSSPGGPEKLFF. The CDR3, as DNA: TGTGCCAGCAGCTCACCAGGGGGCCCTGAAAAACTGTTTTTT. The chain couples TRBV7-2 to TRBJ1-4; 8 bases map to TRBD1. Losses at the gene ends were 4 bases for V and 7 bases for J; bases not matched to a gene: 5. This CDR3 comprises 14 residues. The germline gives CDR1 SGHTA, CDR2 FQGNSA.

Only a few counts were recorded for this clonotype. The rearrangement uses TRBV7-2 and TRBJ1-5; TRBD1 might be the D (5 bases). Germline V CDR1 and CDR2: SGHTA, FQGNSA. Trimming took 5 bases from V and 2 from J, leaving 13 bases between them. The CDR3 is made up of 15 amino acids. Written as DNA, the CDR3 is TGTGCCAGCAGCCCTGGCGACAGCGGCAATCAGCCCCAGCATTTT. It translates to CASSPGDSGNQPQHF.

The chain joins TRBV27 to TRBJ1-6, with D hard to call. Germline V gives CDR1 MNHEY, CDR2 SMNVEV (reference sequence). The CDR3 is 14 amino acids. Trimming stripped 2 bases from V and 5 bases from J, with 7 bases between. CDR3 nucleotide sequence: TGTGCCAGCAGTTTAAGACGGGATAATTCACCCCTCCACTTT. Its translation: CASSLRRDNSPLHF.

This clonotype was recorded a few times. The chain has TRBV20-1 and TRBJ2-4; 10 nucleotides match TRBD2. Germline CDR1 is DFQATT and CDR2 is SNEGSKA (reference sequence). The CDR3 loop spans 18 amino acids. V shed 5 bases, J shed 0 bases, and the junction held 13 bases outside the gene matches. CDR3 amino acids: CSARHALAGDLAKNIQYF. In DNA form, the CDR3 reads TGCAGTGCTCGCCATGCCCTAGCGGGGGATCTAGCCAAAAACATTCAGTACTTC.

V and J are TRBV19 and TRBJ2-3, with 7 bases lining up with TRBD1. Germline CDR1 reads LNHDA; CDR2 reads SQIVND (reference sequence). Trimming cost V 5 bases and J 4 bases; bases outside gene matches: 12. This CDR3 region has 16 residues. CDR3 DNA: TGTGCCAGTAGTCCCCAGACCACAGGGGCGGCAGATACGCAGTATTTT. Its protein is CASSPQTTGAADTQYF.

This clonotype was detected many times. The rearrangement joins TRBV7-9 to TRBJ1-5; D perhaps matches TRBD1 (5 bases). This CDR3 is built from 14 residues. Germline CDR1 SEHNR, CDR2 FQNEAQ (reference sequence). V lost 5 bases to trimming and J lost 5 bases, with 13 bases between them. Written as DNA, the CDR3 is TGTGCCAGCAGCCAGGGACCCTCCGATCAGCCCCAGCATTTT. Translated: CASSQGPSDQPQHF.

The chain employs TRBV7-2 and TRBJ1-4; D unclear. Germline V lookup: CDR1 SGHTA, CDR2 FQGNSA. Trimming pared 2 bases from V and 8 bases from J, leaving 9 bases between. CDR3 length: 13 residues. CDR3 amino acids: CASSLNSLEKLFF. In DNA form, the CDR3 reads TGTGCCAGCAGCTTAAATAGCCTCGAAAAACTGTTTTTT.

This clonotype was seen repeatedly, ten times or more. The CDR3 sequence is CASSQDSNQPQHF. The CDR3 region has the DNA TGTGCCAGCAGTCAGGACAGCAATCAGCCCCAGCATTTT. J is TRBJ1-5 and V is TRBV6-2 or TRBV6-3; D ambiguous. This CDR3 is built from 13 residues. CDR1 is MNHEY, CDR2 SVGEGT, per germline. Trimming took 5 bases from V and 1 from J, leaving 6 bases between them.

This chain's CDR3 is CASSYSGAFYNSPLHF. Written as DNA, the CDR3 is TGTGCCAGCAGTTATTCAGGCGCTTTCTATAATTCACCCCTCCACTTT. This chain joins TRBV6-5 and TRBJ1-6; D ambiguous. Germline lookup yields CDR1 MNHEY and CDR2 SVGAGI. Trimming left V 3 bases short and J 3 bases short, with 12 bases between. The CDR3 has 16 residues.

The chain couples TRBV12-3 or TRBV12-4 to TRBJ2-2; unclear D gene. This CDR3 comprises 14 residues. The ends were cut back, 2 bases at V and 8 bases at J, with 12 bases in the middle. The CDR3 here is CASSLRPAEGELFF. The CDR3 coding sequence is TGTGCCAGCAGTTTAAGGCCTGCGGAGGGGGAGCTGTTTTTT.

This clonotype was seen a handful of times. V is TRBV12-2 and J is TRBJ2-5; no DNA check was done on the table's D call, TRBD1. TRBV12-2 counts as a pseudogene. The CDR3 covers 17 residues. CDR3 bases: TGTGCAAGTCGCTCCCGACATCGGACAGGTCGCCAAGAGACCCAGTACTTC. This sequence encodes CASRSRHRTGRQETQYF.

V and J are TRBV5-1 and TRBJ2-1; 9 bases align to TRBD1. After removal of 7 bases from V and 7 bases from J, the junction contained 12 bases not matched to a gene. The CDR3 consists of 15 residues. Germline values: CDR1 SGHRS, CDR2 YFSETQ. CDR3 sequence reads: CASFPGGQGFNEQFF. The DNA for the CDR3 is TGCGCCAGCTTCCCAGGGGGACAGGGTTTTAATGAGCAGTTCTTC.